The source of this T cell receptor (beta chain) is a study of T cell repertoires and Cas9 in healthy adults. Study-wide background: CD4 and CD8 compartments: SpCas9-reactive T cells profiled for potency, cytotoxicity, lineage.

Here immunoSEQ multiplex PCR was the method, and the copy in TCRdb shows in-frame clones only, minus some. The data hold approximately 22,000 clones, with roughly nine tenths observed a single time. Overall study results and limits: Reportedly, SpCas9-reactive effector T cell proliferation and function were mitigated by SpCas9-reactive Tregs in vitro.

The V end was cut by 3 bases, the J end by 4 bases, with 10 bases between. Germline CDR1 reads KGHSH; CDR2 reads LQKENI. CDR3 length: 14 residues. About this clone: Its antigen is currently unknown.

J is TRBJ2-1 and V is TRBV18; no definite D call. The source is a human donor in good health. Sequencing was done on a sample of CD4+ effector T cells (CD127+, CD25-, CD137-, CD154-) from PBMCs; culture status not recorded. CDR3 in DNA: TGTGCCAGCTCACCCTCCGGCGGTTACAATGAGCAGTTCTTC. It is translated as CASSPSGGYNEQFF.